The T cell receptor (beta chain) under discussion was sequenced for a study of cytomegalovirus exposure and HLA in healthy donors. Study-level points and caveats: Analyses of presence/absence relied on an assumption of roughly uniform sequencing depth across donors.

With regard to this clone: Its antigen is unknown. Its ends do not fully match the called genes, so a read error is possible.

PCR amplification relied on 60 Vbeta primers (plus 13 Jbeta primers). Sequenced by immunoSEQ multiplex PCR; TCRdb stores in-frame clones only, minus some. The table lists approximately 170,000 clones, roughly 85% of them singletons. The CDR3 sequence is 15 residues long. Germline V CDR1 and CDR2: SEHNR, FQNEAQ (reference sequence). V and J are TRBV7-9 and TRBJ2-7; 8 bases map to TRBD1. The specimen sequenced was PBMCs. The origin of this receptor is a boy aged 2 to 9 in good health and CMV-seronegative. The CDR3 nucleotides are TGTTCCAGCAGCCTCCGACAGGGGATGATCGACGAGCAGTACTTC. It yields the protein CSSSLRQGMIDEQYF. Together with reference TRBV7-9 and TRBJ2-7, the CDR3 gives the full variable domain: DTGVSQNPRHKITKRGQNVTFRCDPISEHNRLYWYRQTLGQGPEFLTYFQNEAQLEKSRLLSDRFSAERPKGSFSTLEIQRTEQGDSAMYLCSSSLRQGMIDEQYFGPGTRLTVT.